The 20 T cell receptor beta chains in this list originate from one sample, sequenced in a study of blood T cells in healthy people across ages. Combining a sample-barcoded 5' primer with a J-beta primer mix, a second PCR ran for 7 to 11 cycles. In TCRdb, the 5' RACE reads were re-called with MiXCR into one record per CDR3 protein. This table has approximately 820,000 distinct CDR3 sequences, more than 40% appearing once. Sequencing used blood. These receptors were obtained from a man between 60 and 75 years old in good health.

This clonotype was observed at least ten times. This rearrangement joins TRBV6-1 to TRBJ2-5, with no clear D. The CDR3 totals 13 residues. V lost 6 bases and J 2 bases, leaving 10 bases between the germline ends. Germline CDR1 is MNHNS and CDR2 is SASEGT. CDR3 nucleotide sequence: TGTGCCAGCAGGGCCACAGTGCAAGAGACCCAGTACTTC. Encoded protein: CASRATVQETQYF.

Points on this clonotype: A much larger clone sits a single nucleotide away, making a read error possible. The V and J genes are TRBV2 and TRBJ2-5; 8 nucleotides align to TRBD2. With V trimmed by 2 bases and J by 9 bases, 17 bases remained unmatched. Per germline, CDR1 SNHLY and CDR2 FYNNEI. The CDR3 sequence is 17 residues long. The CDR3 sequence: CASSEYGLGGAGEPQYF. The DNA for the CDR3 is TGTGCCAGCAGTGAATACGGTCTCGGGGGGGCAGGGGAGCCCCAGTACTTC.

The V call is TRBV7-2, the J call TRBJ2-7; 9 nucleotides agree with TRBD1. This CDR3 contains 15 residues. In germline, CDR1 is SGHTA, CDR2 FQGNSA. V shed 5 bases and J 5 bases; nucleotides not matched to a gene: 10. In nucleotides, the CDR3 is TGTGCCAGCAGCCGCGGACAGGGGATTTCCAACGAGCAGTACTTC. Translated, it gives CASSRGQGISNEQYF.

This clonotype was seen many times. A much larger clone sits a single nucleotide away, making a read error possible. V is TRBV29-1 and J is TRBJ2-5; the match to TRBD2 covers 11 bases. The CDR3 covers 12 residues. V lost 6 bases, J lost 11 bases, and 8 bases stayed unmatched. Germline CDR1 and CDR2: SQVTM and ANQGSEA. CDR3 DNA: TGCAGCGTCGCCCCGGCTAGCGGGGGGCAGTACTTC. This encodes CSVAPASGGQYF.

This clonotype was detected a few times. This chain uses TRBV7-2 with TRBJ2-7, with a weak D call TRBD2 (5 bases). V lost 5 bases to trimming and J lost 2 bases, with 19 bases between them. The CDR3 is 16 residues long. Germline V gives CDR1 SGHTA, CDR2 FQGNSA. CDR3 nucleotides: TGTGCCAGCAGCCTTCCCGAGGGCGCCACACCCTACGAGCAGTACTTC. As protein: CASSLPEGATPYEQYF.

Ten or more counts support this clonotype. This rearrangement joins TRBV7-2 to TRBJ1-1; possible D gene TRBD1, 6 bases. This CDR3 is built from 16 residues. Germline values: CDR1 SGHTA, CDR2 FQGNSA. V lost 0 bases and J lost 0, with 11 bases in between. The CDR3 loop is CASSLAQGILNTEAFF. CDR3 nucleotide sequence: TGTGCCAGCAGCTTAGCGCAGGGGATTTTGAACACTGAAGCTTTCTTT. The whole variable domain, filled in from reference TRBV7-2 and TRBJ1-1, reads GAGVSQSPSNKVTEKGKDVELRCDPISGHTALYWYRQSLGQGLEFLIYFQGNSAPDKSGLPSDRFSAERTGGSVSTLTIQRTQQEDSAVYLCASSLAQGILNTEAFFGQGTRLTVV.

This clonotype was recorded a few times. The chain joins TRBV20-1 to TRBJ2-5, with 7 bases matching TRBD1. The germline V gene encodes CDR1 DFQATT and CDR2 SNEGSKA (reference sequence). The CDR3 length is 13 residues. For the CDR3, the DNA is TGCAGCGCCGGACAGGCCCGTCAAGAGACCCAGTACTTC. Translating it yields CSAGQARQETQYF.

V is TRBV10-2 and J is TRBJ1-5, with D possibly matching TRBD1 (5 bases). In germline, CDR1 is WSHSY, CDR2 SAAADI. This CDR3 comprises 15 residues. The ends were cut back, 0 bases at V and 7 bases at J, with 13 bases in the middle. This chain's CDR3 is CASSESKLRGQPQHF. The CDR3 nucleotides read TGCGCCAGCAGTGAGTCGAAACTTAGGGGACAGCCCCAGCATTTT.

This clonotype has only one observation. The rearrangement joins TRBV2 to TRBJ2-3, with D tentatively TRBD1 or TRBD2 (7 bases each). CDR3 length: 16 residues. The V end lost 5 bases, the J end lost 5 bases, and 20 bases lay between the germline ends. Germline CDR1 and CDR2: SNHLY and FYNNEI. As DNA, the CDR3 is TGTGCCAGCAGTCAGACTAGCAGGGGGGAGGGAGATACGCAGTATTTT. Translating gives CASSQTSRGEGDTQYF.

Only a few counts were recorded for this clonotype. CDR3 sequence (DNA): TGCGCCAGCAGCTTGGAGGGGGCGGCAAACATTCAGTACTTC. Translated, it gives CASSLEGAANIQYF. The chain employs TRBV5-1 and TRBJ2-4, with 7 bases that match TRBD1. Germline V lookup: CDR1 SGHRS, CDR2 YFSETQ. V shed 0 bases, J shed 6 bases, and the junction held 3 bases outside the gene matches. The CDR3 has 14 residues.

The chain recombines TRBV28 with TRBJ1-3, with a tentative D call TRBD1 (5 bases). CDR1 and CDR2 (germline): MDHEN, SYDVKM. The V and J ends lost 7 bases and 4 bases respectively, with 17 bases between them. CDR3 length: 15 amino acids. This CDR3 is CASTRGGSIGNTIYF. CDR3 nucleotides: TGTGCCAGCACCCGCGGGGGTAGTATCGGAAACACCATATATTTT.

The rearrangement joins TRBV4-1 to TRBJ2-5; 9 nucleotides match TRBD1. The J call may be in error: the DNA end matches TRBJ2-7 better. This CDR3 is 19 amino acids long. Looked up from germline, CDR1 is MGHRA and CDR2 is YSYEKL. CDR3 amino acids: CASSQQTQSFGTGFGEQYF. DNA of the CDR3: TGCGCCAGCAGCCAACAGACGCAGAGTTTCGGGACAGGGTTTGGCGAGCAGTACTTC.

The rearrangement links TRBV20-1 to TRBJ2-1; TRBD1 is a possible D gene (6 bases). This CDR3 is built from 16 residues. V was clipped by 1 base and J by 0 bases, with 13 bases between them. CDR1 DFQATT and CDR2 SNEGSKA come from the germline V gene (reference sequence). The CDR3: CSARVSQGSSYNEQFF. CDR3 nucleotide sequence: TGCAGTGCTAGAGTAAGCCAGGGGAGCTCCTACAATGAGCAGTTCTTC.

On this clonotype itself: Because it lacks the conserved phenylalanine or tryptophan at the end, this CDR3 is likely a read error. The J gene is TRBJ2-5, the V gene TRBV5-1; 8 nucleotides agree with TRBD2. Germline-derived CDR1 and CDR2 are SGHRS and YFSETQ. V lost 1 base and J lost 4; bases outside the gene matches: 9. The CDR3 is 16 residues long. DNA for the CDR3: TGCGCCAGCAGCTTGTCCAGCGGGGGAGGTGGAGAGACCCAGTACATC. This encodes CASSLSSGGGGETQYI.

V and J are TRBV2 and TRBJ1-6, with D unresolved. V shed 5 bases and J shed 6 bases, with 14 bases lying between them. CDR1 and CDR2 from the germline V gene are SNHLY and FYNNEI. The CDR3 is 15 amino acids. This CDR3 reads CASSLLNGANSPLHF. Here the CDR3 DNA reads TGTGCCAGCAGTCTCCTTAATGGTGCTAATTCACCCCTCCACTTT.

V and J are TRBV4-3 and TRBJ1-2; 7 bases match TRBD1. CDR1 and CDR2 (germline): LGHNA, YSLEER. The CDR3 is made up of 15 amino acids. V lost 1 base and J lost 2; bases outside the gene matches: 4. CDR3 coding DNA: TGCGCCAGCAGCCAAGTAGACAGGGAAAACTATGGCTACACCTTC. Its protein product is CASSQVDRENYGYTF.

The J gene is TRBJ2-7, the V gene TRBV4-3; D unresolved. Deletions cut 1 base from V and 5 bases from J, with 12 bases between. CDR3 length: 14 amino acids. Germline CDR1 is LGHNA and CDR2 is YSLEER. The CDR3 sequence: CASSQGLKSDEQYF. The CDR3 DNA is TGCGCCAGCAGCCAAGGACTGAAGTCGGACGAGCAGTACTTC.

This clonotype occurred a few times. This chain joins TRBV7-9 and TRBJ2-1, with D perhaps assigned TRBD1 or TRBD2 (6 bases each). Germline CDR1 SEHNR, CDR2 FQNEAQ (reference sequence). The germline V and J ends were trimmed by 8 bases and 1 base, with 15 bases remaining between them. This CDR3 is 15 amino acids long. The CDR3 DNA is TGTGCCAGCTCTTGGGGGGACAAATCCTACAATGAGCAGTTCTTC. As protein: CASSWGDKSYNEQFF.

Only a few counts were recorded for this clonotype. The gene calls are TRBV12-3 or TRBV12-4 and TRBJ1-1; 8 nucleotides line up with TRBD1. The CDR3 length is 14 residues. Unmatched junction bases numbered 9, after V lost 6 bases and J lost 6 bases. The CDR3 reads CASSQGARSAEAFF. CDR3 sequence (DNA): TGTGCCAGCAGCCAGGGGGCACGGAGCGCTGAAGCTTTCTTT.

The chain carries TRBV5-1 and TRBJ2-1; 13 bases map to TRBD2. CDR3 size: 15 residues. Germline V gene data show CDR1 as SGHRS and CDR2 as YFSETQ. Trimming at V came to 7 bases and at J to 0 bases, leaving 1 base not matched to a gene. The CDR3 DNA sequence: TGCGCCAGCGGACTAGCGGGGGTCTCCTACAATGAGCAGTTCTTC. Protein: CASGLAGVSYNEQFF.